This TCR beta chain appears in the sequencing data of a study of blood T cell repertoires in COVID-19. Study as a whole: Researchers got acute and convalescent COVID-19 samples from the United States, Italy and Spain.

The germline gives CDR1 SGHRS, CDR2 YFSETQ. V lost 4 bases to trimming and J lost 7 bases; unmatched junction nucleotides: 8. The CDR3 totals 14 residues. This study enrolled people aged about 18 to 100 from approximately 25 US geographic areas. Clones were sequenced by immunoSEQ multiplex PCR, and TCRdb holds only the in-frame ones, with some missing. This table has fewer than 350,000 clones, 85% appearing once. Sequencing was performed on PBMCs or T cells enriched from blood (not recorded which). The chain joins TRBV5-1 to TRBJ1-1, with 9 bases lining up with TRBD1. This receptor was taken from a woman younger than 45 who had been exposed to COVID-19. This CDR3 is CASSHPGTGREAFF. For the CDR3, the DNA is TGCGCCAGCAGCCACCCCGGGACAGGGCGTGAAGCTTTCTTT. Full variable domain (rest looked up from reference TRBV5-1 and TRBJ1-1): KAGVTQTPRYLIKTRGQQVTLSCSPISGHRSVSWYQQTPGQGLQFLFEYFSETQRNKGNFPGRFSGRQFSNSRSEMNVSTLELGDSALYLCASSHPGTGREAFFGQGTRLTVV.